These 10 T cell receptor beta chains came from one sample sequenced in a study of T cells expressing NK-cell markers. TCRdb reprocessed the 5' RACE reads, keeping one entry per CDR3 protein, no DNA. This listing includes about 180,000 distinct CDR3 sequences. Material for sequencing was blood T cells: a sorted CD56 or NKG2C T cell subset, CD4+ or CD8+ T cells, or bulk PBMC T cells (not recorded which). The source is a woman between 18 and 70 years old in good health.

This chain links TRBV20-1 with TRBJ2-7; TCRdb picks TRBD2, but there is no DNA to check that call. The CDR3 covers 15 residues. Germline CDR1 and CDR2: DFQATT and SNEGSKA (reference sequence). CDR3 amino acids: CSAVTLAGGSYEQYF.

The V call is TRBV4-2, the J call TRBJ1-3. Germline CDR1 reads LGHNA; CDR2 reads YNFKEQ. The CDR3 consists of 16 residues. CDR3: CASSQDFAGSGNTIYF.

The V gene is TRBV19, the J gene TRBJ1-1; TCRdb outputs TRBD1, but without DNA this stays unchecked. The CDR3 totals 14 residues. Looked up from germline, CDR1 is LNHDA and CDR2 is SQIVND (reference sequence). CDR3 residues: CASTRTGSNTEAFF.

The V call is TRBV20-1, the J call TRBJ2-7; TCRdb's D call of TRBD2 is untestable without DNA. The CDR3 contains 15 residues. The germline V gene encodes CDR1 DFQATT and CDR2 SNEGSKA (reference sequence). CDR3 sequence reads: CSASKRLAGEREQYF.

CDR3 region: CASKLRGLANNEQFF. The chain uses TRBV2 and TRBJ2-1; the TCRdb D gene call, TRBD2, has no DNA to confirm it. CDR1 and CDR2 (germline): SNHLY, FYNNEI. CDR3 length: 15 amino acids.

The chain combines TRBV27 with TRBJ2-7; there is no DNA to check the TCRdb D call of TRBD2. The CDR3 loop spans 14 amino acids. CDR1 is MNHEY and CDR2 is SMNVEV in the germline V gene (reference sequence). The CDR3: CASSFLASSYEQYF.

The chain uses TRBV3-1 and TRBJ1-6. Germline V gene lookup returns CDR1 LGHDT and CDR2 YNNKEL (reference sequence). The CDR3 consists of 14 residues. CDR3 sequence reads: CASSTRSYNSPLHF.

V and J are TRBV20-1 and TRBJ2-1; the TCRdb D gene call, TRBD1, has no DNA to confirm it. CDR3 length equals 14 residues. Per germline, CDR1 DFQATT and CDR2 SNEGSKA (reference sequence). Here the CDR3 reads CSATDRVKANEQFF.

This rearrangement joins TRBV12-3 or TRBV12-4 to TRBJ1-1. This CDR3 is 14 amino acids long. The CDR3: CASTWDFTNTEAFF.

The chain carries TRBV2 and TRBJ2-3; TCRdb returns TRBD1, unconfirmable since there is no DNA. There are 21 residues in the CDR3. Germline loops: CDR1 SNHLY, CDR2 FYNNEI. This chain's CDR3 is CASSRGVKGRIAGELTDTQYF.